The 32 T cell receptor beta chains below come from one sample, sequenced in a study of blood T cell repertoires in COVID-19. Produced via immunoSEQ multiplex PCR; TCRdb's table is partial and in-frame only. The table shows a few hundred thousand clones, with just under 90% occurring only once. The sequenced sample consisted of PBMCs or T cells enriched from blood (not recorded which). The receptors originated from a man aged 30-40 years who had recovered from COVID-19.

This chain joins TRBV30 and TRBJ1-5, with a possible D match to TRBD1 (6 bases). The CDR3 length is 13 residues. Trimming removed 5 bases at V and 6 bases at J, with 14 bases between. CDR1 and CDR2 (germline): GTSNPN, SVGIG (reference sequence). CDR3 protein: CAWQNRVGQPQHF. The CDR3, as DNA: TGTGCCTGGCAAAACAGGGTCGGTCAGCCCCAGCATTTT. Full variable domain (outside the CDR3, taken from reference TRBV30 and TRBJ1-5): SQTIHQWPATLVQPVGSPLSLECTVEGTSNPNLYWYRQAAGRGLQLLFYSVGIGQISSEVPQNLSASRPQDRQFILSSKKLLLSDSGFYLCAWQNRVGQPQHFGDGTRLSIL.

The chain links TRBV28 to TRBJ2-5; 7 bases line up with TRBD2. CDR3 length: 19 amino acids. The V and J ends lost 8 bases and 5 bases, in that order; junction bases with no gene match: 26. Germline values: CDR1 MDHEN, CDR2 SYDVKM. CDR3 region: CASQAGIRYSVQFRETQYF. The CDR3 bases are TGTGCCAGCCAAGCGGGGATCCGGTACTCCGTACAATTTAGGGAGACCCAGTACTTC.

The chain joins TRBV6-5 to TRBJ1-2; 7 bases map to TRBD1. Germline-derived CDR1 and CDR2 are MNHEY and SVGAGI. CDR3 length equals 15 residues. Losses at the gene ends were 6 bases for V and 2 bases for J; bases not matched to a gene: 9. The CDR3 region has the DNA TGTGCCAGCAGCCGAATACTGGACAGGAACTATGGCTACACCTTC. Protein sequence: CASSRILDRNYGYTF.

Only one count was recorded for this clone. The V and J genes are TRBV9 and TRBJ1-1; D remains unclear. The CDR3 loop spans 15 amino acids. CDR1 is SGDLS, CDR2 YYNGEE, per germline. V lost 3 bases and J lost 2, with 14 bases in between. CDR3 nucleotides: TGTGCCAGCAGCGCCCATGGGCAGGCAAACACTGAAGCTTTCTTT. Translating it yields CASSAHGQANTEAFF. Drawing the rest from reference TRBV9 and TRBJ1-1, the complete variable domain is DSGVTQTPKHLITATGQRVTLRCSPRSGDLSVYWYQQSLDQGLQFLIQYYNGEERAKGNILERFSAQQFPDLHSELNLSSLELGDSALYFCASSAHGQANTEAFFGQGTRLTVV.

This chain joins TRBV28 and TRBJ1-5; 7 bases line up with TRBD1. CDR1 and CDR2 (germline): MDHEN, SYDVKM. CDR3 length: 15 amino acids. J gave up 3 bases and V 2 bases, and 4 bases lay outside the gene matches. The CDR3 DNA sequence: TGTGCCAGCAGTTTAGGACAGGTTGACAATCAGCCCCAGCATTTT. Encoded protein: CASSLGQVDNQPQHF.

CDR3 residues: CASSMSAGFGYGYTF. The CDR3 bases are TGTGCCAGTAGTATGTCGGCAGGGTTTGGCTATGGCTACACCTTC. V is TRBV19 and J is TRBJ1-2, with D maybe TRBD1 (5 bases). V shed 3 bases and J shed 4 bases, with 15 bases lying between them. This CDR3 comprises 15 residues. Germline CDR1 reads LNHDA; CDR2 reads SQIVND (reference sequence).

The chain uses TRBV5-1 and TRBJ2-5, with 10 bases identical to TRBD1. Germline V CDR1 and CDR2: SGHRS, YFSETQ. The CDR3 runs 15 residues. J gave up 5 bases and V 4 bases, and 8 bases lay outside the gene matches. For the CDR3, the DNA is TGCGCCAGCAGCACCGACAGGGGGCCCTGGGAGACCCAGTACTTC. Protein product: CASSTDRGPWETQYF.

This clone was recorded a few times. The V call is TRBV6-2 or TRBV6-3, the J call TRBJ1-1, with D tentatively TRBD1 (5 bases). V lost 6 bases and J 7 bases, leaving 12 bases between the germline ends. CDR1 MNHEY and CDR2 SVGEGT come from the germline V gene. The CDR3 has 12 amino acids. CDR3 in amino acids: CASSPGHGEAFF. In DNA form, the CDR3 reads TGTGCCAGCAGCCCCGGACACGGTGAAGCTTTCTTT.

This clone was counted only a few times. The genes are TRBV10-1 and TRBJ1-3; no clear D. V lost 4 bases and J lost 7, with 11 bases in between. This CDR3 spans 13 amino acids. In germline, CDR1 is WNHNN, CDR2 SYGVQD (reference sequence). CDR3 region: CASSAASGNTIYF. CDR3 nucleotide sequence: TGCGCCAGCAGTGCGGCGTCCGGGAACACCATATATTTT.

V and J are TRBV5-1 and TRBJ2-7, with D tentatively TRBD2 (6 bases). The CDR3 length is 14 residues. The germline CDR1 and CDR2 sequences are SGHRS and YFSETQ. V lost 0 bases and J lost 4, with 11 bases in between. CDR3 nucleotide sequence: TGCGCCAGCAGCTTGGAACTTCGGGGGTACGAGCAGTACTTC. It specifies CASSLELRGYEQYF.

CDR3 residues: CASSLEGTGLNTGELFF. The CDR3 nucleotides are TGTGCCAGCAGCTTAGAGGGGACAGGGTTAAACACCGGGGAGCTGTTTTTT. V is TRBV7-2 and J is TRBJ2-2; 9 nucleotides align to TRBD1. This CDR3 spans 17 amino acids. V dropped 1 base and J dropped 2; count of bases not matched to a gene: 5. The germline V gene encodes CDR1 SGHTA and CDR2 FQGNSA.

The chain recombines TRBV28 with TRBJ1-2, with 7 bases matching TRBD1. This CDR3 region has 15 residues. Germline V gene data show CDR1 as MDHEN and CDR2 as SYDVKM. The J segment lost 0 bases and the V segment lost 5 bases, leaving 6 bases of the junction unmatched. DNA of the CDR3: TGTGCCAGCAGTCCCTACGGGACAGCTAACTATGGCTACACCTTC. The encoded protein is CASSPYGTANYGYTF.

The chain uses TRBV6-5 and TRBJ1-6, with D possibly being TRBD1 (5 bases). Germline loops: CDR1 MNHEY, CDR2 SVGAGI. V was trimmed by 4 bases and J by 9 bases, leaving 19 bases between them. The CDR3 is 16 residues long. CDR3 nucleotides: TGTGCCAGCAGTTTGGAGGGACTCTTCGGAGGTTCACCCCTCCACTTT. Translating gives CASSLEGLFGGSPLHF.

The gene calls are TRBV25-1 and TRBJ2-5; the match to TRBD2 covers 7 bases. The CDR3 length is 15 residues. The V gene's germline CDR1 is MGHDK and CDR2 SYGVNS. J was trimmed by 0 bases and V by 3 bases; bases with no gene match: 4. CDR3 loop: CASSEVAGNQETQYF. CDR3 DNA: TGTGCCAGCAGTGAGGTAGCGGGTAACCAAGAGACCCAGTACTTC.

The chain couples TRBV4-1 to TRBJ2-3; no clear D. CDR3 size: 14 residues. Germline CDR1 is MGHRA and CDR2 is YSYEKL. Trimming cost V 1 base and J 0 bases, with 5 bases left between them. CDR3 region: CASSQGLSTDTQYF. The CDR3 DNA sequence: TGCGCCAGCAGCCAAGGGCTTAGCACAGATACGCAGTATTTT.

This clone was observed a single time. The V call is TRBV5-1, the J call TRBJ1-4; the D gene is possibly TRBD1 (5 bases). The CDR3 spans 15 residues. The V end lost 4 bases, the J end lost 6 bases, and 16 bases lay between the germline ends. Germline loops: CDR1 SGHRS, CDR2 YFSETQ. CDR3 DNA: TGCGCCAGCAGCCCGGGGGGGAGCCCGGATGAAAAACTGTTTTTT. This gives the protein CASSPGGSPDEKLFF.

This CDR3 is CATSRDKLAGGQETQYF. The CDR3 coding sequence is TGTGCCACCAGCAGGGATAAACTAGCGGGAGGACAAGAGACCCAGTACTTC. The J gene is TRBJ2-5, the V gene TRBV15; TRBD2 matches 12 bases. Trimming cost V 3 bases and J 2 bases; bases outside gene matches: 7. Germline CDR1 and CDR2: LNHNV and YYDKDF (reference sequence). The CDR3 length is 17 residues.

The genes are TRBV10-2 and TRBJ1-6; D is ambiguous. This CDR3 is built from 16 residues. The V end was cut by 4 bases, the J end by 0 bases, with 10 bases between. CDR1 is WSHSY, CDR2 SAAADI, per germline. CDR3 nucleotide sequence: TGCGCCAGCAGTGCCGGGTCTAGCTCCTATAATTCACCCCTCCACTTT. This gives the protein CASSAGSSSYNSPLHF.

The gene calls are TRBV20-1 and TRBJ1-6; D unclear. The CDR3 has 15 residues. Trimming shortened V by 3 bases and J by 0 bases, and 9 bases separated the two germline ends. Germline CDR1 DFQATT, CDR2 SNEGSKA (reference sequence). In nucleotides, the CDR3 is TGCAGTGCTAGTACGGGGAGCTCCTATAATTCACCCCTCCACTTT. As protein: CSASTGSSYNSPLHF.

This clone was picked up a small number of times. This chain connects TRBV15 to TRBJ1-3; D not resolved. The V gene's germline CDR1 is LNHNV and CDR2 YYDKDF (reference sequence). Trimming left V 9 bases short and J 0 bases short, with 6 bases between. This CDR3 comprises 12 residues. CDR3 coding DNA: TGTGCCACGCAGTACTCTGGAAACACCATATATTTT. It is translated as CATQYSGNTIYF. The entire variable domain, with the rest obtained from reference TRBV15 and TRBJ1-3, is as follows: DAMVIQNPRYQVTQFGKPVTLSCSQTLNHNVMYWYQQKSSQAPKLLFHYYDKDFNNEADTPDNFQSRRPNTSFCFLDIRSPGLGDTAMYLCATQYSGNTIYFGEGSWLTVV.

This chain links TRBV7-9 with TRBJ1-3, with 8 bases lining up with TRBD1. V shed 5 bases, J shed 7 bases, and the junction held 7 bases outside the gene matches. The CDR3 consists of 14 residues. Germline CDR1 and CDR2: SEHNR and FQNEAQ (reference sequence). The CDR3 DNA reads TGTGCCAGCAGCCTTGGACAGGGTTGGAACACCATATATTTT. This sequence encodes CASSLGQGWNTIYF. Full variable domain (remainder filled in from reference TRBV7-9 and TRBJ1-3): DTGVSQNPRHKITKRGQNVTFRCDPISEHNRLYWYRQTLGQGPEFLTYFQNEAQLEKSRLLSDRFSAERPKGSFSTLEIQRTEQGDSAMYLCASSLGQGWNTIYFGEGSWLTVV.

This clone was found a few times. This rearrangement joins TRBV11-2 to TRBJ2-3; possible D gene TRBD2, 5 bases. Trimming pared 1 base from V and 6 bases from J, leaving 11 bases between. Germline CDR1 reads SGHAT; CDR2 reads FQNNGV. This CDR3 has 14 residues. In DNA, the CDR3 is TGTGCCAGCAGCTTAGTCGGGTCGGGGGATACGCAGTATTTT. It yields the protein CASSLVGSGDTQYF.

CDR3 nucleotide sequence: TGCGCCAGCAGTAGTCGACCGGGACTAGCGGGGGGAGAGACCCAGTACTTC. Residues: CASSSRPGLAGGETQYF. The genes are TRBV5-1 and TRBJ2-5; 15 nucleotides line up with TRBD2. Germline V CDR1 and CDR2: SGHRS, YFSETQ. The CDR3 runs to 17 residues. Trimming removed 5 bases from V and 4 bases from J; junction bases left unmatched: 9.

This clone has a single count. This chain uses TRBV21-1 with TRBJ2-7; the table's D gene call, TRBD1, was not cross checked with the DNA. TRBV21-1 is labeled a pseudogene. This CDR3 region has 16 residues. CDR3 in amino acids: CASKPRGRQGVYEQYF. CDR3 sequence (DNA): TGTGCCAGCAAACCTCGGGGTAGGCAGGGGGTCTACGAGCAGTACTTC.

V gene TRBV7-9 combines with J gene TRBJ2-7; 14 nucleotides align to TRBD2. Germline V lookup: CDR1 SEHNR, CDR2 FQNEAQ (reference sequence). The CDR3 contains 17 residues. V was clipped by 4 bases and J by 5 bases; unmatched bases: 10. The CDR3 loop reads CASSSGLAGGRSHEQYF. The CDR3 DNA reads as TGTGCCAGCAGCTCAGGACTAGCGGGGGGTCGGAGCCACGAGCAGTACTTC.

The chain recombines TRBV28 with TRBJ2-5, with 7 bases lining up with TRBD2. Germline CDR1 MDHEN, CDR2 SYDVKM. This CDR3 contains 14 residues. Trimming removed 7 bases from V and 3 bases from J; junction bases left unmatched: 8. The CDR3, as DNA: TGTGCCAGCACCCCCGGGGGAGGGGAAGAGACCCAGTACTTC. Its translation: CASTPGGGEETQYF. The entire variable domain, with the rest obtained from reference TRBV28 and TRBJ2-5, is as follows: DVKVTQSSRYLVKRTGEKVFLECVQDMDHENMFWYRQDPGLGLRLIYFSYDVKMKEKGDIPEGYSVSREKKERFSLILESASTNQTSMYLCASTPGGGEETQYFGPGTRLLVL.

V is TRBV7-9 and J is TRBJ1-2; the match to TRBD1 covers 9 bases. V was clipped by 5 bases and J by 3 bases; unmatched bases: 13. The CDR3 is 17 residues long. The V gene's germline CDR1 is SEHNR and CDR2 FQNEAQ (reference sequence). CDR3 DNA sequence: TGTGCCAGCAGCCATCGAGGGACAGGGAGGTTTGACTATGGCTACACCTTC. Its translation is CASSHRGTGRFDYGYTF. Filled out from reference TRBV7-9 and TRBJ1-2, the complete variable domain reads DTGVSQNPRHKITKRGQNVTFRCDPISEHNRLYWYRQTLGQGPEFLTYFQNEAQLEKSRLLSDRFSAERPKGSFSTLEIQRTEQGDSAMYLCASSHRGTGRFDYGYTFGSGTRLTVV.

The DNA of the CDR3 is TGTGCCAGCAGAGAAACAGGGTTACATTCACCCCTCCACTTT. This sequence encodes CASRETGLHSPLHF. This rearrangement joins TRBV25-1 to TRBJ1-6; maybe TRBD1 (6 bases). There are 14 residues in the CDR3. V lost 6 bases and J 8 bases, leaving 14 bases between the germline ends. Looked up from germline, CDR1 is MGHDK and CDR2 is SYGVNS.

This clone was found a few times. Here the CDR3 reads CASSSRFDEKLFF. The DNA of the CDR3 is TGTGCCAGCAGCTCCAGGTTTGATGAAAAACTGTTTTTT. V is TRBV7-9 and J is TRBJ1-4; D not resolved. The CDR3 is 13 amino acids. Trimming left V 4 bases short and J 6 bases short, with 9 bases between. CDR1 is SEHNR and CDR2 is FQNEAQ in the germline V gene (reference sequence).

The rearrangement links TRBV5-1 to TRBJ1-1, with D possibly matching TRBD1 (5 bases). This CDR3 comprises 15 residues. V lost 3 bases to trimming and J lost 0 bases, with 12 bases between them. Per germline, CDR1 SGHRS and CDR2 YFSETQ. The chain's CDR3 is CASSWNSGLNTEAFF. For the CDR3, the DNA is TGCGCCAGCAGCTGGAACTCAGGGTTGAACACTGAAGCTTTCTTT. The whole variable domain, remainder taken from reference TRBV5-1 and TRBJ1-1, is KAGVTQTPRYLIKTRGQQVTLSCSPISGHRSVSWYQQTPGQGLQFLFEYFSETQRNKGNFPGRFSGRQFSNSRSEMNVSTLELGDSALYLCASSWNSGLNTEAFFGQGTRLTVV.

This chain connects TRBV11-2 to TRBJ2-7, with 7 bases matching TRBD2. V lost 0 bases and J lost 7; bases outside the gene matches: 9. In germline, CDR1 is SGHAT, CDR2 FQNNGV. The CDR3 extends over 15 amino acids. The CDR3 protein is CASSLDGTAGGEQYF. The CDR3 bases are TGTGCCAGCAGCTTAGATGGGACCGCCGGGGGGGAGCAGTACTTC.

The chain combines TRBV10-2 with TRBJ2-1, with 7 bases aligning to TRBD1. The CDR3 loop spans 11 amino acids. V lost 3 bases to trimming and J lost 12 bases; unmatched junction nucleotides: 2. Per the germline V gene, CDR1 is WSHSY and CDR2 is SAAADI. The CDR3 loop reads CASSDRQGQFF. CDR3 coding DNA: TGCGCCAGCAGTGACCGACAGGGGCAGTTCTTC.